This T cell receptor (beta chain) was retrieved from a study of regulatory T cells in long-lasting Graves disease. Study results and limitations: Persistent Graves' cases showed lower TCR diversity than newly diagnosed cases. Sample size, which was small, may have reduced accuracy.

Arm-PCR of CDR3 regions and iRepertoire HTBI primers were the basis on which TCR beta libraries were built. MiXCR, run by TCRdb on the multiplex PCR reads, gives a single entry per CDR3 protein. The data contain more than 300,000 distinct CDR3 sequences, 20% to 25% of them singletons. Germline assignment: CDR1 SGDLS and CDR2 YYNGEE. V lost 0 bases to trimming and J lost 7 bases, with 17 bases between them. The CDR3 is 17 residues long. In the case of this clonotype: The antigen remains undetermined.

Time point described: persistent/refractory GD, antithyroid drugs over 5 years with positive TRAb. The TCR library was made from RNA extracted from PBMCs. Graves' disease was diagnosed by American Thyroid Association guidelines. Peripheral blood, 7.5 to 9 milliliters of it, was drawn into EDTA tubes. This sequence was found in a middle-aged woman with Graves disease. V usage is TRBV9 and J usage is TRBJ1-6; D is unresolved. Sequences were derived from peripheral blood mononuclear cells (PBMCs), sampled when the disease was refractory, from a patient treated with antithyroid drugs. The CDR3 DNA is TGTGCCAGCAGCGTAGAACGGGGATTGGGGTTGAATTCACCCCTCCACTTT. Protein: CASSVERGLGLNSPLHF.